This T cell receptor (beta chain) stems from a study of post-analysis software for immune sequencing data. About the study: Relapsing-remitting, secondary progressive and progressive-relapsing courses of multiple sclerosis were included.

This clonotype was observed a handful of times. Its antigen is currently unknown. Tagging with unique molecular identifiers was a feature of the TCR beta cDNA libraries. The yield from roughly 1 to 10 million T cells was approximately 500,000 cDNA molecules in total. TCRdb re-called the PCR reads through MiXCR, storing one row per CDR3 protein. This table holds hundreds of thousands of distinct CDR3 sequences, 55% to 60% found once. Study observations and caveats: Patients with multiple sclerosis recorded significantly lower normalized Chao1 diversity than controls, the study found.

The TCR comes from a girl aged 2 to 9 with multiple sclerosis. The sample consisted of blood.

CDR3 coding DNA: TGCAGTGCCCCGACAGAGCCTGGGGCCAACGTCCTGACTTTC. This gives the protein CSAPTEPGANVLTF. This rearrangement joins TRBV20-1 to TRBJ2-6; D is possibly TRBD1 (5 bases). There are 14 residues in the CDR3. Per the germline V gene, CDR1 is DFQATT and CDR2 is SNEGSKA (reference sequence). Trimming stripped 6 bases from V and 2 bases from J, with 11 bases between.